This is a list of T cell receptor beta chains from one sample in a study of blood T cell repertoires in COVID-19. TCRdb's copy holds only in-frame clones and misses some; the assay was immunoSEQ multiplex PCR. Here the sample spans 150,000 to 200,000 clones, about 90% being singletons. Sequenced material: PBMCs or T cells enriched from blood (not recorded which). The source is a human donor with acute COVID-19. The donor label of this sample is uncertain. The CDR3 runs from the conserved cysteine through the conserved F or W. The order of the fields is V gene, J gene, clone size, D gene, CDR3 protein, CDR3 DNA. A D gene is named only where the DNA matches it firmly. Clone size is shown for a subset of rows, as once, few, many or a class of expanded clone.

TRBV20-1	TRBJ1-1	NA	TRBD1	CSASTGGGVDAFF	TGCAGTGCTAGTACAGGGGGCGGTGTGGACGCTTTCTTT
TRBV19	TRBJ2-7	NA	NA	CASSIRQTSTDEQYF	TGTGCCAGTAGTATTCGTCAGACCAGCACAGACGAGCAGTACTTC
TRBV7-2	TRBJ2-4	NA	TRBD1	CASSLRGQNIQYF	TGTGCCAGCAGCTTGAGGGGGCAAAACATTCAGTACTTC
TRBV6-6	TRBJ1-1	NA	NA	CASSRRNTEAFF	TGTGCCAGCAGCCGCAGGAACACTGAAGCTTTCTTT
TRBV6-5	TRBJ1-2	NA	NA	CASLGGANYGYTF	TGTGCCAGCCTGGGGGGAGCTAACTATGGCTACACCTTC
TRBV6-2/TRBV6-3	TRBJ1-1	once	NA	CASSYGQQTNTEAFF	TGTGCCAGCAGTTACGGGCAGCAGACGAACACTGAAGCTTTCTTT
TRBV5-6	TRBJ1-1	few	NA	CASSSPRNTEAFF	TGTGCCAGCAGCTCCCCCAGGAACACTGAAGCTTTCTTT
TRBV7-9	TRBJ2-7	NA	NA	CASSPFRQSNYEQYF	TGTGCCAGCAGCCCTTTTCGACAGTCCAACTACGAGCAGTACTTC
TRBV1	TRBJ1-4	NA	NA	CTSSQGEFQANWNEKLFF	TGCACCAGCAGCCAAGGGGAGTTCCAGGCGAATTGGAATGAAAAACTGTTTTTT
TRBV6-5	TRBJ1-2	NA	NA	CACHSGGVGYTF	TGTGCCTGTCATTCCGGGGGGGTCGGCTACACCTTC
TRBV27	TRBJ1-1	NA	NA	CASSLAGATEAFF	TGTGCCAGCAGTTTAGCAGGGGCCACTGAAGCTTTCTTT
TRBV30	TRBJ1-5	NA	TRBD1	CASATGLQPQHF	TGTGCCTCTGCGACAGGGTTGCAGCCCCAGCATTTT
TRBV4-1	TRBJ2-1	NA	TRBD2	CASSQEGGGARSEQFF	TGCGCCAGCAGCCAAGAGGGCGGGGGGGCACGGAGTGAGCAGTTCTTC
TRBV5-1	TRBJ2-7	NA	TRBD1	CASSVSGQPYEQYF	TGCGCCAGCAGCGTTTCGGGACAGCCCTACGAGCAGTACTTC
TRBV18	TRBJ2-7	NA	NA	CASSPPSSYEQYF	TGTGCCAGCTCACCACCTAGCTCCTACGAGCAGTACTTC
TRBV2	TRBJ2-7	NA	TRBD1	CASSVGQGTGEQYF	TGTGCCAGCAGTGTCGGACAGGGGACGGGCGAGCAGTACTTC
TRBV7-2	TRBJ2-7	NA	TRBD1	CASSLAPGQGFYEQYF	TGTGCCAGCAGCTTAGCCCCGGGACAGGGCTTCTACGAGCAGTACTTC
TRBV2	TRBJ2-3	few	NA	CASSVGGDTQYF	TGTGCCAGCAGTGTAGGGGGTGATACGCAGTATTTT
TRBV18	TRBJ2-5	NA	TRBD1	CASSGPGQGEETQYF	TGTGCCAGCTCAGGACCGGGACAGGGAGAAGAGACCCAGTACTTC
TRBV24-1	TRBJ2-2	NA	NA	CATSDLVQGELFF	TGTGCCACCAGTGATTTGGTCCAAGGGGAGCTGTTTTTT